This T cell receptor beta chain was sequenced for a study of cytomegalovirus exposure and HLA in healthy donors. Both 60 Vbeta primers and 13 Jbeta primers went into the PCR. Assay used: immunoSEQ multiplex PCR; TCRdb lists only in-frame clones, some missing. The sample lists some 190,000 clones; more than 75% were seen once. Germline-derived CDR1 and CDR2 are MNHEY and SMNVEV (reference sequence). CDR3 length: 14 residues. Trimming shortened V by 6 bases and J by 0 bases, and 11 bases separated the two germline ends. This sequence originates from a man aged 25 to 45 in good health and CMV-seronegative. The chain carries TRBV27 and TRBJ1-1; D is undetermined. The sample consisted of PBMCs. The DNA of the CDR3 is TGTGCCAGCAGCCCGGGAAACATGAACACTGAAGCTTTCTTT. It encodes CASSPGNMNTEAFF.